This T cell receptor (beta chain) originates from a study of PD-1 blockade in mismatch repair-deficient tumors (dated by TCRdb to between 2016 and 2019). Regarding the research as a whole: Between late 2013 and late 2016, more than 75 consecutive patients with around twelve mismatch repair-deficient cancer types, all previously treated and progressing, were enrolled in the trial. Deep sequencing of TCR CDR3 regions was used to track tumor-associated T cell clones in peripheral blood of patients responding to PD-1 blockade. Beyond this particular receptor, the publication reports: Clones residing in the tumor, which were often undetectable in blood before treatment, expanded quickly after pembrolizumab and then contracted, generally before radiologic responses.

Libraries were made using the immunoSEQ multiplex PCR assay. Entries here come from immuneACCESS through TCRdb and include only in-frame sequences with V and J called. Some clones fail to appear in such tables; in the studies checked, an unresolved V gene covers under half of the shortfall, and the cause of the remainder is unknown. In all, the sample holds about 100,000 clones, and approximately 83% of those were seen once. Roughly 6.2% of the sample rests with the top ten. This clone was seen only a few times. Its antigen remains undetermined. No much larger clone exists at a distance of one base, and base qualities are not known. The cysteine opens and the phenylalanine closes a CDR3 of 11 amino acids. Only the CDR3 DNA stays, 33 bases, in frame from base 1. V is reduced by 1 base and J by 5 bases, leaving a spacing of 0 bases between them. Mismatch repair deficiency in every enrolled patient was established by polymerase chain reaction or immunohistochemistry. TCR sequencing was performed for a few patients who responded to pembrolizumab therapy. The phase II trial prospectively evaluated PD-1 blockade with pembrolizumab in advanced mismatch repair-deficient cancers, independent of tissue of origin. Peripheral blood T cell samples were serially collected before and at multiple times after PD-1 blockade was started. Blood sampling times were reported as weeks after the first pembrolizumab dose.

The source is an adult with mismatch repair-deficient cancer. The chain links TRBV23-1 with TRBJ1-5; the D gene lacks a confident call. TRBV23-1 falls under the ORF class, with uncertain function. The input for sequencing was peripheral blood, taken roughly 35 weeks after starting pembrolizumab. In nucleotide form, the sequence is TGCGCCAGCAGTCAATATCAGCCCCAGCATTTT. It codes for CASSQYQPQHF.